These 24 T cell receptor beta chains share one sample of origin, sequenced in a study of blood T cell repertoires in COVID-19. Produced via immunoSEQ multiplex PCR; TCRdb's table is partial and in-frame only. The sample holds about 200,000 clones, roughly four fifths seen once. The sample consisted of peripheral blood. These receptors all come from a woman of 80 years or more with COVID-19, enrolled during active disease.

The V call is TRBV7-8, the J call TRBJ1-1; D is possibly TRBD1 (5 bases). From germline, CDR1 is SGHVS and CDR2 FQNEAQ. The V end was cut by 5 bases, the J end by 3 bases, with 10 bases between. The CDR3 length is 13 residues. The CDR3 sequence: CASSDAGDTEAFF. The DNA for the CDR3 is TGTGCCAGCAGCGACGCGGGGGACACTGAAGCTTTCTTT.

Written as DNA, the CDR3 is TGTGCCACTCCCGGGGGGGGAATAGGTGAAGCTTTCTTT. It is translated as CATPGGGIGEAFF. The chain joins TRBV6-5 to TRBJ1-1; TRBD1 is a possible D gene (5 bases). The CDR3 loop spans 13 amino acids. From germline, CDR1 is MNHEY and CDR2 SVGAGI. Deletions cut 10 bases from V and 7 bases from J, with 19 bases between.

This chain links TRBV5-4 with TRBJ2-2; tentatively, D is TRBD1 (5 bases). Germline CDR1 and CDR2: SGHNT and YYREEE (reference sequence). The CDR3 spans 15 residues. Trimming pared 0 bases from V and 6 bases from J, leaving 12 bases between. For the CDR3, the DNA is TGTGCCAGCAGCTTGGGCACAGGCCAGGCCGGGGAGCTGTTTTTT. Its protein product is CASSLGTGQAGELFF.

CDR3 protein: CASSVDRSQPQHF. CDR3 nucleotides: TGCGCCAGCAGCGTGGACAGGTCACAGCCCCAGCATTTT. The chain uses TRBV5-1 and TRBJ1-5, with TRBD1 identical over 7 bases. Losses at the gene ends were 4 bases for V and 7 bases for J; bases not matched to a gene: 5. Germline V gene sequence: CDR1 SGHRS, CDR2 YFSETQ. The CDR3 is made up of 13 amino acids.

This sequence joins TRBV5-1 and TRBJ2-5; the match to TRBD1 covers 9 bases. V gave up 2 bases and J gave up 7 bases; unmatched junction bases: 12. CDR1 is SGHRS, CDR2 YFSETQ, per germline. The CDR3 spans 16 residues. DNA of the CDR3: TGCGCCAGCAGCTTAATCCTACAGGGGGCGCAGGGGACCCAGTACTTC. Amino acid sequence: CASSLILQGAQGTQYF.

The rearrangement uses TRBV5-1 and TRBJ2-4, with 10 positions matching TRBD2. V was pared by 2 bases and J by 8 bases, with 4 bases of the junction left unmatched. The CDR3 loop spans 14 amino acids. Per the germline V gene, CDR1 is SGHRS and CDR2 is YFSETQ. Written as DNA, the CDR3 is TGCGCCAGCAGCTTACTAGCGGGGAAAGACATTCAGTACTTC. Its protein product is CASSLLAGKDIQYF.

The chain joins TRBV5-1 to TRBJ2-7; 10 bases map to TRBD1. This CDR3 region has 14 residues. Per germline, CDR1 SGHRS and CDR2 YFSETQ. The J segment lost 8 bases and the V segment lost 4 bases, leaving 9 bases of the junction unmatched. The CDR3 DNA reads as TGCGCCAGCAGCAGCGGGACAGGGGATTGGAAGCAGTACTTC. It codes for CASSSGTGDWKQYF.

CDR3: CASSQGGRHNSPLHF. In DNA, the CDR3 is TGCGCCAGCAGCCAGGGCGGGCGGCACAATTCACCCCTCCACTTT. This rearrangement joins TRBV4-1 to TRBJ1-6; D is unresolved. This CDR3 region has 15 residues. V gave up 3 bases and J gave up 7 bases, with 13 bases separating them. The germline CDR1 and CDR2 sequences are MGHRA and YSYEKL.

The chain employs TRBV9 and TRBJ1-4; perhaps TRBD1 as D (5 bases). Trimming took off 1 base at V and 11 bases at J, with 15 bases between the two ends. This CDR3 has 14 amino acids. CDR1 is SGDLS and CDR2 is YYNGEE in the germline V gene. The CDR3 DNA sequence: TGTGCCAGCAGCGTACTGGATGGGGCGGGGAAACTGTTTTTT. It specifies CASSVLDGAGKLFF. The complete variable domain, with remaining parts taken from reference TRBV9 and TRBJ1-4, reads DSGVTQTPKHLITATGQRVTLRCSPRSGDLSVYWYQQSLDQGLQFLIQYYNGEERAKGNILERFSAQQFPDLHSELNLSSLELGDSALYFCASSVLDGAGKLFFGSGTQLSVL.

The V gene is TRBV5-8, the J gene TRBJ2-1; the match to TRBD1 covers 7 bases. From germline, CDR1 is SGHTS and CDR2 YDEGEE. V dropped 4 bases and J dropped 10; count of bases not matched to a gene: 8. CDR3 length equals 13 residues. In DNA form, the CDR3 reads TGTGCCAGCAGCCCGGACAGGATCAGGGAGCAGTTCTTC. This sequence encodes CASSPDRIREQFF.

The chain joins TRBV24-1 to TRBJ2-7, with D tentatively TRBD1 (6 bases). The CDR3 contains 14 residues. V dropped 7 bases and J dropped 5 bases, with 17 bases sitting between them. CDR1 is KGHDR and CDR2 is SFDVKD in the germline V gene. The CDR3, as DNA: TGTGCCACCAGGGGACAAGGAAAAGGGAACGAGCAGTACTTC. Translated: CATRGQGKGNEQYF.

The V gene is TRBV19, the J gene TRBJ1-6, with D possibly matching TRBD1 (5 bases). This CDR3 is 16 amino acids long. Deletions cut 7 bases from V and 7 bases from J, with 20 bases between. The germline CDR1 and CDR2 sequences are LNHDA and SQIVND (reference sequence). The CDR3 sequence: CASKIGGNNFNSPLHF. CDR3 nucleotide sequence: TGTGCCAGTAAAATTGGGGGGAATAACTTCAATTCACCCCTCCACTTT.

V and J are TRBV29-1 and TRBJ1-2; D unclear. V was pared by 4 bases and J by 7 bases, with 7 bases between. CDR3 size: 10 residues. Germline V gene data show CDR1 as SQVTM and CDR2 as ANQGSEA. This CDR3 reads CSVGYPGYTF. In nucleotides, the CDR3 is TGCAGCGTTGGTTATCCTGGCTACACCTTC.

The gene calls are TRBV6-5 and TRBJ1-4; 9 positions match TRBD1. Germline CDR1 is MNHEY and CDR2 is SVGAGI. The V and J ends lost 8 bases and 8 bases, in that order; junction bases with no gene match: 3. CDR3 length: 12 residues. The CDR3 reads CASRTGAEKLFF. The CDR3 DNA sequence: TGTGCCAGCCGGACAGGGGCCGAAAAACTGTTTTTT.

V gene TRBV5-1 combines with J gene TRBJ1-1, with 8 bases matching TRBD1. J gave up 4 bases and V 4 bases, and 6 bases lay outside the gene matches. The CDR3 sequence is 14 residues long. Per germline, CDR1 SGHRS and CDR2 YFSETQ. The CDR3 bases are TGCGCCAGCAGCCTTCAGGGGGCAGGCACTGAAGCTTTCTTT. Translated, it gives CASSLQGAGTEAFF.

The rearrangement uses TRBV5-1 and TRBJ2-3; 13 bases match TRBD2. J lost 2 bases, V lost 4 bases, and 10 bases had no gene match. CDR1 is SGHRS, CDR2 YFSETQ, per germline. There are 18 residues in the CDR3. CDR3 sequence (DNA): TGCGCCAGCAGCCCCAGACTAGCGGGGGGCCCCACCACAGATACGCAGTATTTT. Protein sequence: CASSPRLAGGPTTDTQYF.

The chain joins TRBV2 to TRBJ2-5; D remains ambiguous. Germline V gene sequence: CDR1 SNHLY, CDR2 FYNNEI. With 8 bases removed from V and 8 bases from J, the gap between germline ends came to 12 bases. This CDR3 region has 11 residues. The CDR3 loop reads CASRSRLTQYF. The CDR3 region has the DNA TGTGCCAGCCGAAGCAGACTTACCCAGTACTTC.

The V and J genes are TRBV24-1 and TRBJ2-7; D is possibly TRBD2 (5 bases). The CDR3 runs 16 residues. Germline V gene data show CDR1 as KGHDR and CDR2 as SFDVKD. V was pared by 5 bases and J by 3 bases, with 19 bases between. This CDR3 reads CATSGPSAGGLYEQYF. DNA for the CDR3: TGTGCCACCAGTGGCCCCTCCGCCGGAGGCCTCTACGAGCAGTACTTC.

This clone occurred once. The V call is TRBV11-2, the J call TRBJ1-2, with TRBD1 matching over 7 bases. CDR3 length: 14 amino acids. The trim removed 0 bases at V and 7 bases at J, leaving 5 bases unmatched. Germline CDR1 and CDR2: SGHAT and FQNNGV. The CDR3 is CASSLDRQGGGYTF. CDR3 bases: TGTGCCAGCAGCTTAGATCGGCAGGGGGGTGGCTACACCTTC.

The chain carries TRBV5-6 and TRBJ1-4; no reliable D call. Per germline, CDR1 SGHDT and CDR2 YYEEEE. CDR3 length equals 15 residues. Trimming left V 4 bases short and J 0 bases short, with 10 bases between. The CDR3 nucleotides read TGTGCCAGCAGCGGCACCGGGGCAACTAATGAAAAACTGTTTTTT. Translating it yields CASSGTGATNEKLFF.

The gene calls are TRBV6-5 and TRBJ1-3; D gene uncertain. Deletions cut 8 bases from V and 0 bases from J, with 11 bases between. The CDR3 extends over 14 amino acids. Germline V gene lookup returns CDR1 MNHEY and CDR2 SVGAGI. The CDR3 bases are TGTGCCAGCGCCATCAGGCGCTCTGGAAACACCATATATTTT. Its protein product is CASAIRRSGNTIYF.

The CDR3 region is CASNGQVSNQPQHF. For the CDR3, the DNA is TGTGCCAGCAACGGACAGGTTAGCAATCAGCCCCAGCATTTT. V and J are TRBV2 and TRBJ1-5, with TRBD1 identical over 7 bases. Trimming took 7 bases from V and 0 from J; bases not matched to a gene: 3. CDR3 length equals 14 residues. In germline, CDR1 is SNHLY, CDR2 FYNNEI.

This chain connects TRBV24-1 to TRBJ2-2; perhaps TRBD1 as D (5 bases). V was cut by 1 base and J by 8 bases, with 13 bases left in between. The CDR3 has 15 amino acids. CDR1 is KGHDR, CDR2 SFDVKD, per germline. The CDR3 sequence: CATSDFPGMGGELFF. The CDR3 DNA reads as TGTGCCACCAGTGATTTTCCAGGGATGGGAGGGGAGCTGTTTTTT.

V and J are TRBV19 and TRBJ1-5; 7 bases agree with TRBD1. Germline lookup yields CDR1 LNHDA and CDR2 SQIVND (reference sequence). V shed 5 bases and J 3 bases; nucleotides not matched to a gene: 4. The CDR3 runs 14 residues. CDR3 amino acids: CASSEGQINQPQHF. The DNA of the CDR3 is TGTGCCAGTAGTGAGGGACAGATCAATCAGCCCCAGCATTTT.